The T cell receptor (beta chain) described here comes from a study of technical replicates of blood from several donors. CDR3 length: 14 residues. Trimming at V came to 6 bases and at J to 1 base, leaving 3 bases not matched to a gene. Germline assignment: CDR1 MNHNS and CDR2 SASEGT. Clones were sequenced by immunoSEQ multiplex PCR, and TCRdb holds only the in-frame ones, with some missing. This table holds approximately 73,000 clones, 85% to 95% found once. Material: T cells isolated from PBMCs. The genes are TRBV6-1 and TRBJ2-3; TRBD1 agrees at 8 bases. This receptor was taken from a human donor in good health. The CDR3 DNA is TGTGCCAGCAGAGTACAGGGGGGCACAGATACGCAGTATTTT. This encodes CASRVQGGTDTQYF.